What follows are 5 T cell receptor beta chains derived from one specimen sequenced in a study of cytomegalovirus exposure and HLA in healthy donors. PCR primers comprised 60 Vbeta and 13 Jbeta primers. The method was immunoSEQ multiplex PCR; TCRdb's version includes in-frame clones alone and lacks a portion of them. This table holds over 150,000 clones, around 80% found once. The material sequenced was PBMCs. Receptor source: a man aged 25-40 years in good health and CMV-seronegative.

The gene calls are TRBV5-6 and TRBJ1-1; D call uncertain. This CDR3 has 13 amino acids. The germline V gene encodes CDR1 SGHDT and CDR2 YYEEEE. V lost 0 bases and J lost 1, with 4 bases in between. CDR3 in amino acids: CASSLGPNTEAFF. The CDR3 DNA reads as TGTGCCAGCAGCTTGGGGCCGAACACTGAAGCTTTCTTT.

The chain carries TRBV7-8 and TRBJ2-2; 8 nucleotides match TRBD1. After removal of 5 bases from V and 7 bases from J, the junction contained 9 bases not matched to a gene. Germline V gene sequence: CDR1 SGHVS, CDR2 FQNEAQ. The CDR3 is 15 amino acids. CDR3 sequence reads: CASSLQTGDHGELFF. Written as DNA, the CDR3 is TGTGCCAGCAGCCTACAGACAGGGGACCACGGGGAGCTGTTTTTT.

This clone was recorded a few times. A junction end diverges from the germline sequence, so it may reflect a read error. This chain joins TRBV29-1 and TRBJ2-1, with 9 bases matching TRBD1. Per the germline V gene, CDR1 is SQVTM and CDR2 is ANQGSEA. The CDR3 is 15 residues long. CDR3 coding DNA: TGCAGCGTTGACCCGGGACAGGGTGCCCTCCAAGGTTTGCTCTTC. Amino acid sequence: CSVDPGQGALQGLLF.

The chain carries TRBV2 and TRBJ2-3; 9 bases are shared with TRBD1. The CDR3 is 18 residues long. Germline-derived CDR1 and CDR2 are SNHLY and FYNNEI. Trimming took 6 bases from V and 0 from J; bases not matched to a gene: 13. CDR3 sequence reads: CASRGDRVRGLSTDTQYF. The CDR3 coding sequence is TGTGCCAGCAGGGGGGACAGGGTAAGGGGCCTTAGCACAGATACGCAGTATTTT.

The chain has TRBV5-1 and TRBJ1-1, with a tentative D call TRBD1 (5 bases). Germline-derived CDR1 and CDR2 are SGHRS and YFSETQ. Between the trimmed V and J ends, which lost 2 bases and 1 base, there was a span of 12 bases. The CDR3 contains 15 residues. CDR3 nucleotides: TGCGCCAGCAGCTTAGTGGCTGGGGCGAACACTGAAGCTTTCTTT. This codes for CASSLVAGANTEAFF.